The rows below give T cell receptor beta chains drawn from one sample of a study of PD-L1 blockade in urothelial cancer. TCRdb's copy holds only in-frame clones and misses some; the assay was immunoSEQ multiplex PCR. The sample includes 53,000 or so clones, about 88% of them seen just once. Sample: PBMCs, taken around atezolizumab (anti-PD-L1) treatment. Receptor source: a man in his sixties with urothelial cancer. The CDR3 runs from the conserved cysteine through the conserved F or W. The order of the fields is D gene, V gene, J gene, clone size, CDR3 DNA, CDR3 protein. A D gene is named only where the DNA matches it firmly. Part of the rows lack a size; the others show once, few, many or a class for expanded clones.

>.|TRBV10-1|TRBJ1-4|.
TGCGCCAGCAGCCGGGGATCCGGTGAAAAACTGTTTTTT
CASSRGSGEKLFF
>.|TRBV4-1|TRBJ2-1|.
TGCGCCAGCAGCCAAGACAGGACGGGAATGTACAATGAGCAGTTCTTC
CASSQDRTGMYNEQFF
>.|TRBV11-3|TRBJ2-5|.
TGTGCCAGCAGCTTCGGACTGGGGGAGACCCAGTACTTC
CASSFGLGETQYF
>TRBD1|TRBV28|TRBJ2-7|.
TGTGCCAGCAGTTCTGGGACAGGGACCCCCTACGAGCAGTACTTC
CASSSGTGTPYEQYF
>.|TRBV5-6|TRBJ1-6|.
TGTGCCAGCAGCTTGTCAAATTCACCCCTCCACTTT
CASSLSNSPLHF
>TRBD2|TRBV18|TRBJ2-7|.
TGTGCCAGCTCTCGGACTAGCGGGGGGGCGGGGTCCAACGAGCAGTACTTC
CASSRTSGGAGSNEQYF
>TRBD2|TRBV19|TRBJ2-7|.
TGTGCCAGTAGTAAAGGGACTAGTTACGAGCAGTACTTC
CASSKGTSYEQYF
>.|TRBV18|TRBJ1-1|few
TGTGCCAGCAGACTACGGGGAGGCCTACTCTCCACTGAAGCTTTCTTT
CASRLRGGLLSTEAFF
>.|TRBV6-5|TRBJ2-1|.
TGTGCCAGCAGTTCCGACATTGAGCAGTTCTTC
CASSSDIEQFF
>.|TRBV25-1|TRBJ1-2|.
TGTGCCAGCAGTGAATTGGAGGGTTCTGGCTACACCTTC
CASSELEGSGYTF